The subject of this entry is one T cell receptor (beta chain). The data stem from a study of blood T cell repertoires in COVID-19. From germline, CDR1 is KGHDR and CDR2 SFDVKD. The V segment lost 3 bases and the J segment 6 bases; nucleotides outside the gene matches: 12. The CDR3 is 17 residues long. The protocol was immunoSEQ multiplex PCR, while the TCRdb copy is restricted to in-frame clones and leaves out a portion. The sample consists of tens of thousands of clones, 80% to 90% of them appearing once. Sequencing was performed on peripheral blood. The clonotype was recovered from a man older than 75 with COVID-19, enrolled during active disease. The chain recombines TRBV24-1 with TRBJ2-3, with 9 bases lining up with TRBD2. CDR3 bases: TGTGCCACCAGTGATATCGAAGCGGGAGGCTCGCGGGATACGCAGTATTTT. Protein: CATSDIEAGGSRDTQYF.